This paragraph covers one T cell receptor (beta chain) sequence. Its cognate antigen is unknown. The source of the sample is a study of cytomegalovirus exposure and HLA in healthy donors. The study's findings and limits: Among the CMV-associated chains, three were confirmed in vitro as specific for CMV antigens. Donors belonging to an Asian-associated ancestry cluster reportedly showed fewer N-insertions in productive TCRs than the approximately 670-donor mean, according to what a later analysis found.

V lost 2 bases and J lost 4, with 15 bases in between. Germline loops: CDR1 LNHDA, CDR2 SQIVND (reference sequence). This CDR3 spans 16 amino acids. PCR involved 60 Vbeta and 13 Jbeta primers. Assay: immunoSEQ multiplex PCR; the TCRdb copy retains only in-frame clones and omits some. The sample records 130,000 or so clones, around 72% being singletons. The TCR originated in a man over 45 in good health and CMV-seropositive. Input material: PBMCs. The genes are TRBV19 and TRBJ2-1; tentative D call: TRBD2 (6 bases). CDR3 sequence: CASSIPHRGGYNEQFF. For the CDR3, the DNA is TGTGCCAGTAGTATACCCCATAGGGGAGGATACAATGAGCAGTTCTTC.